This record concerns one TCR beta chain sequence. What it recognizes is unknown. The J segment lost 4 bases and the V segment lost 0 bases, leaving 8 bases of the junction unmatched. The CDR3 runs to 16 residues. CDR1 MNHEY and CDR2 SMNVEV come from the germline V gene (reference sequence). The PCR made use of 60 Vbeta and 13 Jbeta primers. Profiling relied on immunoSEQ multiplex PCR, and the TCRdb table lists in-frame clones only, not all of them. The sample holds 150,000 to 200,000 clones, around 80% seen once. The data are from a study of cytomegalovirus exposure and HLA in healthy donors. Study-level findings and limits: Analyses of presence/absence relied on an assumption of roughly uniform sequencing depth across donors. V- and J-gene trimming in TCR beta was tied to a missense DCLRE1C variant by an analysis performed later.

What was sequenced was PBMCs. This receptor was obtained from a woman aged 40 to 50 in good health and CMV-seropositive. The J gene is TRBJ1-2, the V gene TRBV27; 7 bases line up with TRBD1. The DNA of the CDR3 is TGTGCCAGCAGTTTATCCCAAGGAGGGGGCAGCTATGGCTACACCTTC. Amino acid sequence: CASSLSQGGGSYGYTF.